The present entry profiles one T cell receptor (beta chain) with its context. The source of the sample is a study of OX40 agonist ivuxolimab in advanced cancers. Trimming took 6 bases from V and 4 from J; bases not matched to a gene: 10. The CDR3 is 16 amino acids. Per the germline V gene, CDR1 is SGHTA and CDR2 is FQGNSA. Some clones are missing from TCRdb's copy, which holds only in-frame ones; the method was immunoSEQ multiplex PCR. The sample comprises about 96,000 clones, less than 95% of which are singletons, and under 2% rests with the top ten. Here the sequenced sample was CD4+ or CD8+ T cells sorted from blood, taken in a trial of the OX40 agonist ivuxolimab. This TCR was sampled from an adult with an advanced solid tumor such as melanoma, head and neck, liver or kidney cancer. J is TRBJ2-1 and V is TRBV7-2, with 9 bases lining up with TRBD2. As DNA, the CDR3 is TGTGCCAGCAGGATCCGTAGCGGGAGTTCTTACAATGAGCAGTTCTTC. It encodes CASRIRSGSSYNEQFF.